This T cell receptor (beta chain) emerged from a study of T cell responses to AZD1222 COVID-19 vaccine. Study observations and caveats: Females outnumbered males among donors, who were mostly white British; clonal diversity was possibly underestimated.

The CDR3 totals 12 residues. Trimming cost V 6 bases and J 6 bases; bases outside gene matches: 1. The assay was immunoSEQ multiplex PCR, and TCRdb's table has in-frame clones only and misses some. Of about 140,000 clones listed, about 91% were seen once; the top ten hold about 4.8%. On this clone: Its specificity is unknown.

This clonotype originated in an adult in good health. The chain links TRBV12-3 or TRBV12-4 to TRBJ1-2; 10 bases fit TRBD1. Sequenced here: peripheral blood, sampled on day 0 of AZD1222 vaccination. The CDR3 DNA reads TGTGCCAGCAGGACAGGGGGCCATGGCTACACCTTC. This codes for CASRTGGHGYTF.